This paragraph covers one TCR beta chain sequence. Its antigen is still unknown. This entry is derived from a study of T cell repertoires in cytomegalovirus infection. Study information: Public TCR beta signatures indicated both CMV infection and matching HLA type. Whole-study results and caveats: The cumulative frequency of public TCR beta families distinguished individuals who carried CMV together with the relevant HLA. HLA-C-restricted CMV clonotypes gave the most frequent clonotype in two of eight donors.

TCRdb redid the calling of the reads with MiXCR, one entry per CDR3 protein. The table shows fewer than 200,000 distinct CDR3 sequences, with nearly 9.5% occurring only once. V was clipped by 3 bases and J by 8 bases, with 14 bases between them. The CDR3 runs 14 residues. Sequenced: PBMCs. The TCR comes from a human donor in good health (CMV status not recorded). Some clones in this sample may be carry-over from other donors' samples. The rearrangement joins TRBV23-1 to TRBJ2-1; the D gene is possibly TRBD1 (5 bases). TRBV23-1 qualifies as an ORF whose function is uncertain. The CDR3 sequence is CASSHSSGPHEQFF. As DNA, the CDR3 is TGCGCCAGCAGTCACTCGTCAGGGCCCCATGAGCAGTTCTTC.